A few counts support the clone carrying this TCR beta chain. The antigen is not known. Naive CD8 libraries used 20,000 to 1,000,000 sorted cells and 10%, 30% or 50% RNA. Sorting selected naive CD8 T cells with a CD8+CD4-CCR7+CD45RA+ phenotype. The sample comes from a study of molecular identifiers for immune sequencing clone quantification. Study-wide findings and caveats: Clones above 20 RNA copies contained over 98% of effector molecules and under 1% of naive molecules.

Preparation methods for the bulk TCR libraries were those previously described, with listed TCR primers. TCRdb re-called the PCR reads through MiXCR, storing one row per CDR3 protein. In the table there are hundreds of thousands of distinct CDR3 sequences, 20% to 25% of which are singletons. There are 21 residues in the CDR3. Trimming cost V 6 bases and J 0 bases, with 27 bases left between them. From germline, CDR1 is MNHEY and CDR2 SVGAGI. This receptor was identified in a human donor in good health. Some libraries in this study had Jurkat cell RNA spiked in. The sample consisted of naive CD8+ T cells from blood, with Jurkat cell RNA spiked in. Documented subset: FACS-sorted CD8+CD4-CCR7+CD45RA+ naive T cells. V gene TRBV6-5 combines with J gene TRBJ2-6, with a possible D match to TRBD1 (6 bases). As DNA, the CDR3 is TGTGCCAGCAGCCAATATGCACAGGGCGCCCCTAGTCCCTCTGGGGCCAACGTCCTGACTTTC. This codes for CASSQYAQGAPSPSGANVLTF.